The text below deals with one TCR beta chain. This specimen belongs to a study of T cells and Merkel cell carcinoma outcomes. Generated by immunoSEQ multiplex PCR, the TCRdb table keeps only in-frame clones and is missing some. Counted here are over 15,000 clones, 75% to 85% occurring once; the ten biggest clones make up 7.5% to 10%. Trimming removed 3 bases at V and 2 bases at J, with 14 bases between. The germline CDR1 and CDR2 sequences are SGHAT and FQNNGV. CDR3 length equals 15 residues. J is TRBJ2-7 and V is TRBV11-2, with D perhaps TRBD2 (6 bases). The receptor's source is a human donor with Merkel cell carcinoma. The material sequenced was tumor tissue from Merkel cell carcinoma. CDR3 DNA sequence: TGTGCCAGCAGCTTCACCGGGACTGCGACCTACGAGCAGTACTTC. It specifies CASSFTGTATYEQYF.